The 21 T cell receptor beta chains below all came from one sample that was sequenced in a study of shared clonotypes between healthy human individuals. Profiling relied on immunoSEQ multiplex PCR, and the TCRdb table lists in-frame clones only, not all of them. The table shows some 2 million clones, with roughly 94% occurring only once. The sequenced sample consisted of naive CD4+ T cells sorted from blood. This sample's subset: CD45RA+ positively selected. The receptor source for this set is a man aged 18-30 years in good health.

As for this clone: This sequence may be a read error, since a much larger clone differs from it by one base. Distinct nucleotide sequences in the sample also encode this CDR3. V and J are TRBV18 and TRBJ2-7; TRBD2 might be the D (5 bases). This CDR3 is 15 amino acids long. CDR1 and CDR2 from the germline V gene are KGHSH and LQKENI. V was clipped by 8 bases and J by 5 bases, with 22 bases between them. The chain's CDR3 is CASPSASGLGDEQYF. As DNA, the CDR3 is TGTGCCAGCCCATCCGCAAGCGGTTTGGGTGACGAGCAGTACTTC.

V and J are TRBV7-9 and TRBJ2-7; 7 nucleotides line up with TRBD1. Germline V gene data show CDR1 as SEHNR and CDR2 as FQNEAQ (reference sequence). V lost 4 bases to trimming and J lost 7 bases; unmatched junction nucleotides: 10. The length of the CDR3 is 14 residues. The CDR3 loop is CASSSTGNFREQYF. The CDR3 DNA reads TGTGCCAGCAGCTCGACAGGGAACTTTCGGGAGCAGTACTTC.

V usage is TRBV18 and J usage is TRBJ1-3; possible D gene TRBD1, 6 bases. This CDR3 is 15 amino acids long. Germline V gene lookup returns CDR1 KGHSH and CDR2 LQKENI. Between the trimmed V and J ends, which lost 4 bases and 0 bases, there was a span of 10 bases. The CDR3 DNA follows: TGTGCCAGCTCACGTAGGACAGTCTCTGGAAACACCATATATTTT. Encoded protein: CASSRRTVSGNTIYF.

The chain combines TRBV10-3 with TRBJ2-7; either TRBD1 or TRBD2 may supply D (5 bases each). The CDR3 runs 12 residues. Looked up from germline, CDR1 is ENHRY and CDR2 is SYGVKD. Trimming left V 6 bases short and J 6 bases short, with 12 bases between. DNA of the CDR3: TGTGCCATCAGCCCTGGGACCACCGAGCAGTACTTC. The encoded protein is CAISPGTTEQYF.

The chain employs TRBV12-5 and TRBJ2-5; D remains unclear. The CDR3 runs to 13 residues. The V end lost 0 bases, the J end lost 5 bases, and 7 bases lay between the germline ends. The germline V gene has CDR1 LGHNT and CDR2 FRNRAP. The CDR3 bases are TGTGCTAGTGGTTTGGTAGAGAGGGAGACCCAGTACTTC. Its translation: CASGLVERETQYF.

The rearrangement links TRBV6-1 to TRBJ2-5; TRBD1 aligns across 7 bases. CDR1 and CDR2 from the germline V gene are MNHNS and SASEGT. The V segment lost 3 bases and the J segment 2 bases; nucleotides outside the gene matches: 6. There are 15 residues in the CDR3. CDR3 protein: CASSEPGGIQETQYF. The CDR3 bases are TGTGCCAGCAGTGAGCCAGGGGGTATTCAAGAGACCCAGTACTTC.

J is TRBJ2-7 and V is TRBV28; D unresolved. There are 14 residues in the CDR3. The germline V and J ends were trimmed by 2 bases and 0 bases, with 8 bases remaining between them. Germline loops: CDR1 MDHEN, CDR2 SYDVKM. The CDR3 here is CASSLVFSSYEQYF. The DNA for the CDR3 is TGTGCCAGCAGTTTAGTCTTCAGCTCCTACGAGCAGTACTTC. The variable domain in full, with the rest retrieved from reference TRBV28 and TRBJ2-7, is DVKVTQSSRYLVKRTGEKVFLECVQDMDHENMFWYRQDPGLGLRLIYFSYDVKMKEKGDIPEGYSVSREKKERFSLILESASTNQTSMYLCASSLVFSSYEQYFGPGTRLTVT.

The chain employs TRBV5-1 and TRBJ2-7; 9 nucleotides match TRBD2. V was pared by 2 bases and J by 2 bases, with 5 bases of the junction left unmatched. The CDR3 extends over 15 amino acids. Germline assignment: CDR1 SGHRS and CDR2 YFSETQ. This CDR3 reads CASSFRLAGPYEQYF. CDR3 in DNA: TGCGCCAGCAGCTTTCGGCTAGCGGGGCCCTACGAGCAGTACTTC.

This chain links TRBV2 with TRBJ2-1; TRBD2 is a possible D gene (6 bases). This CDR3 is 13 amino acids long. V lost 6 bases, J lost 6 bases, and 12 bases lay in between. The germline CDR1 and CDR2 sequences are SNHLY and FYNNEI. CDR3 residues: CASRRGGTNEQFF. The CDR3 bases are TGTGCCAGCAGGAGGGGCGGGACCAATGAGCAGTTCTTC.

The chain carries TRBV5-6 and TRBJ2-7; TRBD1 aligns across 7 bases. The germline CDR1 and CDR2 sequences are SGHDT and YYEEEE. V trimming: 0 bases; J trimming: 0 bases; junction bases outside the gene matches: 12. CDR3 size: 18 residues. The CDR3 sequence: CASSLARDRTRSSYEQYF. DNA of the CDR3: TGTGCCAGCAGCTTGGCCAGGGACAGAACTAGGAGCTCCTACGAGCAGTACTTC. The full variable domain, in which reference TRBV5-6 and TRBJ2-7 provide the parts outside the CDR3, is DAGVTQSPTHLIKTRGQQVTLRCSPKSGHDTVSWYQQALGQGPQFIFQYYEEEERQRGNFPDRFSGHQFPNYSSELNVNALLLGDSALYLCASSLARDRTRSSYEQYFGPGTRLTVT.

The chain has TRBV9 and TRBJ2-7; D is possibly TRBD1 (6 bases). This CDR3 is 15 amino acids long. Germline loops: CDR1 SGDLS, CDR2 YYNGEE. The V and J ends lost 0 bases and 3 bases respectively, with 13 bases between them. The CDR3 is CASSVAMDSVYEQYF. Written as DNA, the CDR3 is TGTGCCAGCAGCGTAGCGATGGACAGTGTCTACGAGCAGTACTTC.

The CDR3 region has the DNA TGTGCCAGCAGTTACTCGGCGGGAATATCCTACGAGCAGTACTTC. Translating it yields CASSYSAGISYEQYF. The V and J genes are TRBV6-5 and TRBJ2-7, with D possibly being TRBD2 (6 bases). V shed 0 bases and J shed 1 base, with 10 bases lying between them. The CDR3 has 15 residues. The germline CDR1 and CDR2 sequences are MNHEY and SVGAGI.

Concerning this clone itself: A much larger clonotype is one base distant, so this may be a read error. This chain uses TRBV2 with TRBJ2-7; no firm D call. The CDR3 length is 11 residues. Germline assignment: CDR1 SNHLY and CDR2 FYNNEI. Trimming shortened V by 7 bases and J by 4 bases, and 8 bases separated the two germline ends. CDR3 residues: CASTQIYEQYF. The CDR3 nucleotides are TGTGCCAGCACCCAAATTTACGAGCAGTACTTC. Drawing the rest from reference TRBV2 and TRBJ2-7, the complete variable domain is EPEVTQTPSHQVTQMGQEVILRCVPISNHLYFYWYRQILGQKVEFLVSFYNNEISEKSEIFDDQFSVERPDGSNFTLKIRSTKLEDSAMYFCASTQIYEQYFGPGTRLTVT.

The rearrangement uses TRBV2 and TRBJ2-7, with D tentatively TRBD1 or TRBD2 (5 bases each). Germline V gene sequence: CDR1 SNHLY, CDR2 FYNNEI. CDR3 length: 12 amino acids. Trimming shortened V by 8 bases and J by 5 bases, and 13 bases separated the two germline ends. CDR3 in amino acids: CASGGPSNEQYF. In DNA, the CDR3 is TGTGCCAGCGGGGGACCCAGCAACGAGCAGTACTTC.

The chain carries TRBV4-3 and TRBJ1-2; possible D gene TRBD1, 6 bases. V was pared by 2 bases and J by 2 bases, with 12 bases between. The V gene's germline CDR1 is LGHNA and CDR2 YSLEER. CDR3 length: 15 amino acids. CDR3 protein: CASSQPGTPNYGYTF. CDR3 bases: TGCGCCAGCAGCCAACCCGGGACACCCAACTATGGCTACACCTTC.

The V call is TRBV6-1, the J call TRBJ2-7, with unresolved D. This CDR3 spans 15 amino acids. Germline loops: CDR1 MNHNS, CDR2 SASEGT. V was clipped by 0 bases and J by 7 bases, with 16 bases between them. The CDR3: CASSEATVGVGEQYF. In nucleotides, the CDR3 is TGTGCCAGCAGTGAAGCGACGGTGGGCGTTGGGGAGCAGTACTTC.

The chain carries TRBV6-5 and TRBJ2-7; D remains ambiguous. Trimming removed 8 bases from V and 2 bases from J, with 7 bases in between. CDR1 MNHEY and CDR2 SVGAGI come from the germline V gene. The CDR3 consists of 11 residues. In nucleotides, the CDR3 is TGTGCCAGCGCCAGCGCCTACGAGCAGTACTTC. Translating gives CASASAYEQYF.

This chain joins TRBV5-6 and TRBJ1-1; weak D call: TRBD1 (5 bases). Germline values: CDR1 SGHDT, CDR2 YYEEEE. Trimming took 1 base from V and 3 from J, leaving 7 bases between them. The CDR3 runs to 13 residues. CDR3 bases: TGTGCCAGCAGCTTGTGGGGGGACACTGAAGCTTTCTTT. This sequence encodes CASSLWGDTEAFF.

The rearrangement joins TRBV15 to TRBJ2-1; the D gene is possibly TRBD1 (6 bases). Germline loops: CDR1 LNHNV, CDR2 YYDKDF (reference sequence). CDR3 size: 17 residues. V was shortened by 0 bases and J by 9 bases, with 21 bases between the two germline ends. The CDR3 loop reads CATSRDRGQRPYPEQFF. The CDR3 region has the DNA TGTGCCACCAGCAGAGATCGTGGACAGAGGCCCTATCCTGAGCAGTTCTTC.

V gene TRBV7-2 combines with J gene TRBJ2-1; D ambiguous. V was cut by 9 bases and J by 4 bases, with 10 bases left in between. The CDR3 runs 12 residues. Per the germline V gene, CDR1 is SGHTA and CDR2 is FQGNSA. Here the CDR3 DNA reads TGTGCCAGTTTCGACGAATACAATGAGCAGTTCTTC. This gives the protein CASFDEYNEQFF. Combining the CDR3 with reference TRBV7-2 and TRBJ2-1 gives the whole variable domain GAGVSQSPSNKVTEKGKDVELRCDPISGHTALYWYRQSLGQGLEFLIYFQGNSAPDKSGLPSDRFSAERTGGSVSTLTIQRTQQEDSAVYLCASFDEYNEQFFGPGTRLTVL.

The chain joins TRBV29-1 to TRBJ1-1; no clear D gene. Germline CDR1 is SQVTM and CDR2 is ANQGSEA. The V end was cut by 6 bases, the J end by 0 bases, with 20 bases between. The CDR3 runs to 16 residues. For the CDR3, the DNA is TGCAGCGTATCTTTCGGAGGCGGAGTACTGAACACTGAAGCTTTCTTT. Amino acid sequence: CSVSFGGGVLNTEAFF.